These 12 T cell receptor beta chains originate from one sample sequenced in a study of blood T cells in healthy people across ages. Next came a second PCR, run for about 6 to 12 cycles, which used a sample-barcoded 5' primer along with a J-beta primer mix. TCRdb redid the calling of the 5' RACE reads with MiXCR, one entry per CDR3 protein. The sample lists about 1.1 million distinct CDR3 sequences, approximately 38% occurring once. The sample taken for sequencing was blood. These receptors all come from a man between 18 and 29 years old in good health.

CDR3 protein: CASSPQGMMNTEAFF. CDR3 coding DNA: TGTGCCAGCTCACCACAGGGGATGATGAACACTGAAGCTTTCTTT. This chain connects TRBV18 to TRBJ1-1; TRBD1 is a possible D gene (5 bases). The CDR3 is 15 residues long. Germline CDR1 reads KGHSH; CDR2 reads LQKENI. The V and J ends lost 1 base and 0 bases respectively, with 9 bases between them.

The chain joins TRBV28 to TRBJ2-7; 8 nucleotides match TRBD2. The CDR3 covers 14 residues. Germline-derived CDR1 and CDR2 are MDHEN and SYDVKM. V lost 2 bases to trimming and J lost 7 bases; unmatched junction nucleotides: 7. The CDR3 protein is CASSLIGTRSEQYF. Here the CDR3 DNA reads TGTGCCAGCAGTTTAATAGGGACTAGGTCTGAGCAGTACTTC.

The genes are TRBV5-1 and TRBJ2-3; 10 bases are a match to TRBD2. Losses at the gene ends were 0 bases for V and 2 bases for J; bases not matched to a gene: 9. CDR1 and CDR2 from the germline V gene are SGHRS and YFSETQ. The CDR3 consists of 18 residues. CDR3 sequence: CASSLASGGRPYTDTQYF. For the CDR3, the DNA is TGCGCCAGCAGCTTGGCTAGCGGGGGCCGCCCCTACACAGATACGCAGTATTTT.

The chain has TRBV3-1 and TRBJ2-5; D may be TRBD2 (5 bases). Germline V gene data show CDR1 as LGHDT and CDR2 as YNNKEL (reference sequence). V was clipped by 3 bases and J by 3 bases, with 14 bases between them. This CDR3 is 15 amino acids long. As DNA, the CDR3 is TGTGCCAGCAGCCATTCACGGCTGCGGGAAGAGACCCAGTACTTC. Translated, it gives CASSHSRLREETQYF.

The chain has TRBV11-2 and TRBJ2-5, with a tentative D call TRBD2 (7 bases). The germline CDR1 and CDR2 sequences are SGHAT and FQNNGV. This CDR3 has 17 residues. The germline V and J ends were trimmed by 0 bases and 11 bases, with 25 bases remaining between them. The CDR3 sequence is CASSLEWGGSYYNEQYF. CDR3 coding DNA: TGTGCCAGCAGCTTAGAATGGGGGGGCTCATATTACAATGAGCAGTACTTC. Variable domain in full (rest from reference TRBV11-2 and TRBJ2-5): EAGVAQSPRYKIIEKRQSVAFWCNPISGHATLYWYQQILGQGPKLLIQFQNNGVVDDSQLPKDRFSAERLKGVDSTLKIQPAKLEDSAVYLCASSLEWGGSYYNEQYFGPGTRLLVL.

This clonotype appeared many times. The rearrangement links TRBV7-2 to TRBJ2-7; D not resolved. The end of the DNA fits TRBJ2-4 better, so the J call may be wrong. Germline CDR1 SGHTA, CDR2 FQGNSA. This CDR3 has 13 residues. CDR3 in DNA: TGTGCCAGCAGCTTAGCGGGTGGGGACATTCAGTACTTC. It codes for CASSLAGGDIQYF.

J is TRBJ1-1 and V is TRBV5-1; tentatively, D is TRBD1 (5 bases). Germline V gene data show CDR1 as SGHRS and CDR2 as YFSETQ. V lost 4 bases, J lost 3 bases, and 13 bases lay in between. The CDR3 loop spans 14 amino acids. CDR3 in amino acids: CASSPRAGDTEAFF. The CDR3 DNA reads as TGCGCCAGCAGCCCACGGGCGGGGGACACTGAAGCTTTCTTT.

This rearrangement joins TRBV20-1 to TRBJ1-2; a weak D match, TRBD1 (6 bases). The CDR3 is 15 residues long. CDR1 is DFQATT, CDR2 SNEGSKA, per germline (reference sequence). Trimming stripped 1 base from V and 8 bases from J, with 20 bases between. CDR3 loop: CSARVRTERARGYTF. The CDR3 DNA is TGCAGTGCTAGAGTGAGGACAGAGCGGGCCCGGGGCTACACCTTC.

The chain uses TRBV5-1 and TRBJ2-3, with 13 bases lining up with TRBD2. J was trimmed by 2 bases and V by 6 bases; bases with no gene match: 12. Germline CDR1 and CDR2: SGHRS and YFSETQ. This CDR3 is 18 amino acids long. CDR3 coding DNA: TGCGCCAGCACCCTCGTCACGACTAGCGGGGGGATCACAGATACGCAGTATTTT. Protein sequence: CASTLVTTSGGITDTQYF.

As to this clonotype: A much more abundant neighbour one base away suggests this may be a read error. The J gene is TRBJ2-3, the V gene TRBV29-1, with no clear D. This CDR3 has 11 amino acids. Germline CDR1 and CDR2: SQVTM and ANQGSEA. This CDR3 reads CSGELSDTQYF. In nucleotides, the CDR3 is TGCAGCGGTGAACTCTCGGATACGCAGTATTTT.

V gene TRBV9 combines with J gene TRBJ1-2; the match to TRBD1 covers 7 bases. There are 17 residues in the CDR3. With V trimmed by 4 bases and J by 1 base, 13 bases remained unmatched. The germline CDR1 and CDR2 sequences are SGDLS and YYNGEE. The CDR3, as DNA: TGTGCCAGCAGCTCGGGGGCGACAGGGACTGTTAACTATGGCTACACCTTC. Translated: CASSSGATGTVNYGYTF.

This clonotype was counted only a few times. V usage is TRBV10-3 and J usage is TRBJ2-3; TRBD1 aligns across 11 bases. Germline CDR1 ENHRY, CDR2 SYGVKD. The CDR3 sequence is 15 residues long. The V gene end was trimmed by 6 bases and the J gene end by 2 bases; junction bases not matched to a gene: 4. The CDR3 DNA reads as TGTGCCATCAGGGGACAGGGGGTTTCCACAGATACGCAGTATTTT. Encoded protein: CAIRGQGVSTDTQYF.